This entry features one T cell receptor (beta chain) sequence. This sample is part of a study of human T cells and chemical hapten exposure. From the RACE reads, TCRdb called clonotypes with MiXCR, one entry per CDR3 protein. The repertoire has some 74,000 distinct CDR3 sequences, 13% to 15% of them found once; the top ten carry about 4.9%. Time point of the sample: pre-sensitization, week 0. As to treatment: therapeutic diphenylcyclopropenone sensitization with weekly scalp DPC. This CDR3 is 14 amino acids long. Germline CDR1 is MDHEN and CDR2 is SYDVKM. Trimming pared 7 bases from V and 1 base from J, leaving 12 bases between.

The material sequenced was whole blood, taken in connection with sensitization to the hapten diphenylcyclopropenone (DPC). This receptor was identified in a woman between 50 and 59 years old with alopecia areata. Some clones in this sample may be carry-over from other donors' samples. The genes are TRBV28 and TRBJ2-3; D possibly corresponds to TRBD2 (6 bases). The CDR3 sequence is CASNGGMGTDTQYF. The DNA of the CDR3 is TGTGCCAGCAACGGCGGGATGGGCACAGATACGCAGTATTTT.